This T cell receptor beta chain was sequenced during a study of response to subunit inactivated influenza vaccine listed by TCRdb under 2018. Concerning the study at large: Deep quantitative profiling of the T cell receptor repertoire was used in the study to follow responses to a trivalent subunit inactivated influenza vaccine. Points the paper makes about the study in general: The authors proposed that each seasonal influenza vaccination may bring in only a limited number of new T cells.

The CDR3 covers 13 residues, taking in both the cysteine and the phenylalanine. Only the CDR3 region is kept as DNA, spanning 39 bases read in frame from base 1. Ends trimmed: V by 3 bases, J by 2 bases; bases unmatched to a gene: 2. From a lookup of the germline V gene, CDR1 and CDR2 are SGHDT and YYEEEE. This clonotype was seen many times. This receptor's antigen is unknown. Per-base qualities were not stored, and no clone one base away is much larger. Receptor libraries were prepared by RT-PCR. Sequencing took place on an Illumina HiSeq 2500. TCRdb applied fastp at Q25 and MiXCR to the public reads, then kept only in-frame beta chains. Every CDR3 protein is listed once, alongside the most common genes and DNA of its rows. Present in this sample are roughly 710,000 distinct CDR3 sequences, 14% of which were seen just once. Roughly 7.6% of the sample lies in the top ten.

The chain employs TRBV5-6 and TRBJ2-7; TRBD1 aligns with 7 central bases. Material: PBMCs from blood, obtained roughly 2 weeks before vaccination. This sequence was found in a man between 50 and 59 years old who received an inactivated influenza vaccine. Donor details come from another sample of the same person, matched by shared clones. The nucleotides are TGTGCCAGCAGCTGGGGACAGACCTACGAGCAGTACTTC. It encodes CASSWGQTYEQYF.